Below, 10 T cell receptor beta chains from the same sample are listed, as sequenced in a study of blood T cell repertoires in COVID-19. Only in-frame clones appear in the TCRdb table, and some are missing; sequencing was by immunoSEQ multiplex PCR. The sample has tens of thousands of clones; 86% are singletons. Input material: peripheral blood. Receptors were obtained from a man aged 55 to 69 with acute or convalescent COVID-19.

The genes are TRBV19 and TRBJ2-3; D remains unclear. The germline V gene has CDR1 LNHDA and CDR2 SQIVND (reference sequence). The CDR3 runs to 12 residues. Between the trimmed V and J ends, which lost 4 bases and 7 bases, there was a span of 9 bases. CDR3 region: CASSSSANTQYF. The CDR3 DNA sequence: TGTGCCAGTAGTAGTAGTGCAAATACGCAGTATTTT.

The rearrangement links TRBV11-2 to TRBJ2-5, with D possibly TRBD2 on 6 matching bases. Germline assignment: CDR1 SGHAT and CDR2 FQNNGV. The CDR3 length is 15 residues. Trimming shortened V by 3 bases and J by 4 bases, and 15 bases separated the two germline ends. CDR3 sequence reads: CASSFGNAGGETQYF. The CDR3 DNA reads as TGTGCCAGCAGCTTCGGCAACGCCGGGGGAGAGACCCAGTACTTC.

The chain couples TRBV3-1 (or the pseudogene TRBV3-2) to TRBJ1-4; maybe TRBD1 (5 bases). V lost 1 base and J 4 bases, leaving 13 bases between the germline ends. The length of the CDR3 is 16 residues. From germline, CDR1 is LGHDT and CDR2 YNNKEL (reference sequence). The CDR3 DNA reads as TGTGCCAGCAGCCAAGTAAGGGGTCTGGGTAATGAAAAACTGTTTTTT. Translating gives CASSQVRGLGNEKLFF.

The CDR3 sequence: CASSAYRGRGETQYF. CDR3 nucleotides: TGCGCCAGCAGCGCGTACAGGGGGCGCGGGGAGACCCAGTACTTC. The chain links TRBV5-1 to TRBJ2-5; the match to TRBD1 covers 9 bases. Looked up from germline, CDR1 is SGHRS and CDR2 is YFSETQ. This CDR3 region has 15 residues. Trimming at V came to 4 bases and at J to 5 bases, leaving 9 bases not matched to a gene.

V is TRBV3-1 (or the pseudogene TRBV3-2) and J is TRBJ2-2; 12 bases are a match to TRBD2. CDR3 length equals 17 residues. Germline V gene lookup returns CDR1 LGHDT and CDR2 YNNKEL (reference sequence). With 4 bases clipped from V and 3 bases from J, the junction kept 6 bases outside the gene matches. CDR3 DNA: TGTGCCAGCAGCCCGACTAGCGGGGGCCACTACACCGGGGAGCTGTTTTTT. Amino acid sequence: CASSPTSGGHYTGELFF.

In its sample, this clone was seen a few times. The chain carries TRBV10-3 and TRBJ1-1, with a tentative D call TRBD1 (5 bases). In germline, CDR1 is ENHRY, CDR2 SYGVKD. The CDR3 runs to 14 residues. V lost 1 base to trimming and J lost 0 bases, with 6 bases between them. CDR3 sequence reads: CAISEWGVNTEAFF. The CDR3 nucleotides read TGTGCCATCAGTGAGTGGGGGGTGAACACTGAAGCTTTCTTT.

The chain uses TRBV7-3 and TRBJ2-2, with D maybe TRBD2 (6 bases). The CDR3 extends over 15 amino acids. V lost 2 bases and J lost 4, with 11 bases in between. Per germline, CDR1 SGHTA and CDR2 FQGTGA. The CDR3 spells CASSLRGDGTGELFF. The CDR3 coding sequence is TGTGCCAGCAGCTTACGCGGGGACGGCACCGGGGAGCTGTTTTTT.

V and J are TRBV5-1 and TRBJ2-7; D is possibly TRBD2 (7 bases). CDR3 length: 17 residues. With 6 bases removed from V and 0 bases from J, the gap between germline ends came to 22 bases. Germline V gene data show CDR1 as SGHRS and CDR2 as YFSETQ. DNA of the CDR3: TGCGCCAGCACCCTGGGGGCGGGGGCCCAGAGCTCCTACGAGCAGTACTTC. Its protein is CASTLGAGAQSSYEQYF.

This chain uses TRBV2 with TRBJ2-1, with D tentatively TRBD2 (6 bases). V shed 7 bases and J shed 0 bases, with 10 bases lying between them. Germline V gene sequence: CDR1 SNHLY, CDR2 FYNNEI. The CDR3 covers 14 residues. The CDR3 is CASKEGPSYNEQFF. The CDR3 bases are TGTGCCAGCAAGGAGGGGCCCTCCTACAATGAGCAGTTCTTC.

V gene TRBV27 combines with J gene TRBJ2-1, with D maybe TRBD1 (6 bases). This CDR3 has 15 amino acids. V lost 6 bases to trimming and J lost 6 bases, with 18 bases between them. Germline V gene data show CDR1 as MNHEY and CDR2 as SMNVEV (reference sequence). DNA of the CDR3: TGTGCCAGCAGCACAGGGTTAGGGGTTGGCAATGAGCAGTTCTTC. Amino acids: CASSTGLGVGNEQFF.